These 4 T cell receptor beta chains came from one sample sequenced in a study of quantifying T cell responses using KT2 cells. Study-level information: TCR alpha and beta constant-region primers primed reverse transcription of RNA.

Each cDNA got a UMI-containing oligo ligated at its 3' end. An equimolar mix of RC1.1 and RC1.2 primed the beta chain across TRBC1 and TRBC2. TCRdb re-called the UMI-ligation and nested PCR reads with MiXCR, one entry per CDR3 protein. The sample lists 25,000 to 35,000 distinct CDR3 sequences; around a tenth were seen once. The source material was PBMCs spiked with cells of the T cell clone KT2. The source of these receptors is a human donor.

This clonotype was observed a handful of times. The chain recombines TRBV12-3 or TRBV12-4 with TRBJ1-6; 10 bases are shared with TRBD1. The CDR3 is 15 amino acids. V shed 5 bases, J shed 7 bases, and the junction held 5 bases outside the gene matches. DNA of the CDR3: TGTGCCAGCAGTCTCGGGACAGGGGAAAATTCACCCCTCCACTTT. It is translated as CASSLGTGENSPLHF.

At least ten counts were recorded for this clonotype. The V gene is TRBV9, the J gene TRBJ2-1; 10 bases agree with TRBD2. Trimming cost V 1 base and J 7 bases; bases outside gene matches: 8. The germline CDR1 and CDR2 sequences are SGDLS and YYNGEE. This CDR3 region has 16 residues. This CDR3 is CASSVPASGSPNEQFF. The CDR3 coding sequence is TGTGCCAGCAGCGTACCGGCTAGCGGGAGTCCGAATGAGCAGTTCTTC.

The chain couples TRBV7-9 to TRBJ2-5; the match to TRBD1 covers 7 bases. The junction had 20 bases not matched to a gene; V was cut back by 4 bases and J by 0 bases. The CDR3 has 20 residues. Germline assignment: CDR1 SEHNR and CDR2 FQNEAQ (reference sequence). The CDR3 loop reads CASSSGRSGGVGIYQETQYF. The CDR3 DNA reads TGTGCCAGCAGCTCCGGCCGATCAGGGGGTGTCGGTATTTACCAAGAGACCCAGTACTTC.

This clonotype has at least ten counts. The rearrangement uses TRBV5-1 and TRBJ2-3; 8 bases match TRBD2. The germline V gene encodes CDR1 SGHRS and CDR2 YFSETQ. V was pared by 0 bases and J by 5 bases, with 8 bases of the junction left unmatched. The CDR3 is 16 amino acids. CDR3 in amino acids: CASSLDTGGPGDTQYF. Here the CDR3 DNA reads TGCGCCAGCAGCTTGGATACGGGAGGGCCTGGAGATACGCAGTATTTT.